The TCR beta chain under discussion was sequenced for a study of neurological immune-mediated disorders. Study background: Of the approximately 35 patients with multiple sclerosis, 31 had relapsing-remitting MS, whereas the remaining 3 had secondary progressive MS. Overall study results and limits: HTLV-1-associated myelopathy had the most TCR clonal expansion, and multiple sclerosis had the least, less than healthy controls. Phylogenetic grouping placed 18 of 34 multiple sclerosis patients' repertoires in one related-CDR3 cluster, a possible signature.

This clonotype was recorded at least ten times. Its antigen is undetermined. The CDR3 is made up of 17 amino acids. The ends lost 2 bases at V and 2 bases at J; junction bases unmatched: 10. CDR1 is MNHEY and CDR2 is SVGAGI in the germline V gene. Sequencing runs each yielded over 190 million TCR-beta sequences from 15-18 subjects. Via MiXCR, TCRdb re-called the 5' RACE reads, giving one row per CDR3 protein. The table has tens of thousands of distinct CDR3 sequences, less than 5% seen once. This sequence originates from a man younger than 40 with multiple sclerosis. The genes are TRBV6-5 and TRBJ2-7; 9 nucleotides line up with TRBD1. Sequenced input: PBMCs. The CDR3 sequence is CASSYLSTGGPPYEQYF. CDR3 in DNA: TGTGCCAGCAGTTACCTCTCGACAGGGGGTCCCCCCTACGAGCAGTACTTC.